This T cell receptor (beta chain) was recovered during a study of T cell responses to AZD1222 COVID-19 vaccine. General study results and limits: An increase in Spike-specific TCR breadth and depth was observed after two AZD1222 doses. White British people made up most donors, females outnumbered males, and clonal diversity was possibly underestimated.

Assay used: immunoSEQ multiplex PCR; TCRdb lists only in-frame clones, some missing. The table shows some 110,000 clones, with more than 70% occurring only once. Pooling covered second doses at about 4 or about 12 weeks. Comment on this clone: Its target is unknown.

The receptor was derived from an adult who received the AZD1222 COVID-19 vaccine. The sequencing used peripheral blood, collected 28 days after the second AZD1222 dose.

The CDR3 nucleotides are TGTGCCAGCAGCCCGGTTCGGGCAGGGTGGTCCTATAATTCACCCCTCCACTTT. Protein sequence: CASSPVRAGWSYNSPLHF. The V and J genes are TRBV5-5 and TRBJ1-6, with D possibly matching TRBD1 (5 bases). V shed 4 bases and J shed 1 base, with 18 bases lying between them. The CDR3 contains 18 residues. CDR1 and CDR2 (germline): SGHKS, YYEKEE (reference sequence).